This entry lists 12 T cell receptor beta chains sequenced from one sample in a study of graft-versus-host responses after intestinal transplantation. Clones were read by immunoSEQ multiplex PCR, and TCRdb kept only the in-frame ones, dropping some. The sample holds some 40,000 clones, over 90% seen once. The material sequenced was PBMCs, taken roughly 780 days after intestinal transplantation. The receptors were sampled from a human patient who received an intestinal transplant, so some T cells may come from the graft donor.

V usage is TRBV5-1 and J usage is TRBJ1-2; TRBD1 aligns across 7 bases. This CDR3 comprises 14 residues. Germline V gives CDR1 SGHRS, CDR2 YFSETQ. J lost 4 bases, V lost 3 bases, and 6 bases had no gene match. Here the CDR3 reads CASSSPGQTYGYTF. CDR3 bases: TGCGCCAGCAGCTCACCGGGACAGACCTATGGCTACACCTTC.

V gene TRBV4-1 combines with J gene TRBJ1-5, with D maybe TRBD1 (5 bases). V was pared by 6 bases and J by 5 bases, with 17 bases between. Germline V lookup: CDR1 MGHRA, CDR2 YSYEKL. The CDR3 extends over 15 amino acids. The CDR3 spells CASRSTGVTDQPQHF. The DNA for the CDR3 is TGCGCCAGCAGGTCTACAGGAGTAACGGATCAGCCCCAGCATTTT.

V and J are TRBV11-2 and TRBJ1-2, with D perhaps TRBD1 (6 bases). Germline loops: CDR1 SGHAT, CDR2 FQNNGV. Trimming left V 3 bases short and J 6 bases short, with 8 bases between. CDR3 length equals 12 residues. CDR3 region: CASSFEGDGYTF. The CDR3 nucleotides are TGTGCCAGCAGCTTTGAGGGGGATGGCTACACCTTC.

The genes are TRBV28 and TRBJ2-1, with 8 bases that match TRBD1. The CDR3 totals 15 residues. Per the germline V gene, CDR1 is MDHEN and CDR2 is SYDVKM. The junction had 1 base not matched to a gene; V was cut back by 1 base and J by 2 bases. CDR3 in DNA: TGTGCCAGCAGTTTATCAGGGGGCCCCTACAATGAGCAGTTCTTC. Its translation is CASSLSGGPYNEQFF.

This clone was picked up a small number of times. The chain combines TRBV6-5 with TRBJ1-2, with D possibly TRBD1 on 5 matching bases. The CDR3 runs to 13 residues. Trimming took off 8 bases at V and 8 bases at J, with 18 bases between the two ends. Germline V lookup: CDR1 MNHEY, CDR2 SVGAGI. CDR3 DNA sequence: TGTGCCAGCTCACTCTTGGGGGGGTACGGCTACACCTTC. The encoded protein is CASSLLGGYGYTF.

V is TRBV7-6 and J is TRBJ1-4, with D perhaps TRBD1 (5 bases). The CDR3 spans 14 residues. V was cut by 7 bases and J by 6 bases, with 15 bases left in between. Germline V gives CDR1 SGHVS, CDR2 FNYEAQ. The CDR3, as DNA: TGTGCCAGCACCGGGGGGGGGTACGATGAAAAACTGTTTTTT. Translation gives CASTGGGYDEKLFF.

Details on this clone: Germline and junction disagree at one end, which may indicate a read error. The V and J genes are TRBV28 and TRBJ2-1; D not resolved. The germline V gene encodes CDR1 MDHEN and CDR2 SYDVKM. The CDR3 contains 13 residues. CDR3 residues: CASSPPSRPPAVF. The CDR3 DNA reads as TGTGCCAGCAGTCCCCCCTCTAGACCCCCCGCGGTCTTC.

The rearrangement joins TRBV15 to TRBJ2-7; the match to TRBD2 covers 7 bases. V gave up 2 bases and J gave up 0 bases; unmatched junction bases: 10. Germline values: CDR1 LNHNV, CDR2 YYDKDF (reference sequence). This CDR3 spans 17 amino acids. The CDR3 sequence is CATSRSRGGASSYEQYF. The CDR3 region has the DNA TGTGCCACCAGCAGATCCCGGGGAGGGGCTAGCTCCTACGAGCAGTACTTC.

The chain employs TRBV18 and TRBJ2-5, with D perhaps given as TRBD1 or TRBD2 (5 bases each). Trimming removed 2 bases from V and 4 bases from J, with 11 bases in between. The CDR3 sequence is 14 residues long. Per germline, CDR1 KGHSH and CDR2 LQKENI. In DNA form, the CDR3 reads TGTGCCAGCTCACCATTAGGGACCGGAGAGACCCAGTACTTC. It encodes CASSPLGTGETQYF.

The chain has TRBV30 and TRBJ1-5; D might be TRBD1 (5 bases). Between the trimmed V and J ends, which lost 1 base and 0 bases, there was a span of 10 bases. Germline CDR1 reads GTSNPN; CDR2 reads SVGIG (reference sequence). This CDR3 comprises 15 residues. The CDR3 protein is CAWSAGDHSNQPQHF. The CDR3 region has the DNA TGTGCCTGGAGTGCCGGGGACCATAGCAATCAGCCCCAGCATTTT.

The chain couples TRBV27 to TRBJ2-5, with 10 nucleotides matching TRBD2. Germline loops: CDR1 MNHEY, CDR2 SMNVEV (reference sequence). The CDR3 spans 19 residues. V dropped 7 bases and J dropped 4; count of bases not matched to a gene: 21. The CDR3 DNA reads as TGTGCCAGCAATCCGATTGGCCGACTAGCGGGCTTTGGGACAGAGACCCAGTACTTC. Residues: CASNPIGRLAGFGTETQYF.

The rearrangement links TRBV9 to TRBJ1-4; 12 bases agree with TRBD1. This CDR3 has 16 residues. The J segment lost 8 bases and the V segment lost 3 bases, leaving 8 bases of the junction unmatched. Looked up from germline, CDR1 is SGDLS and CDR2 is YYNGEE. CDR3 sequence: CASSDGPGQGAEKLFF. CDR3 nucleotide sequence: TGTGCCAGCAGCGATGGACCGGGACAGGGGGCAGAAAAACTGTTTTTT.